One and the same sample provided the 2 T cell receptor beta chains below, sequenced in a study of T cells in tuberculosis. Time point described: new active TB diagnosis, blood taken before or within 7 days of starting treatment. Only in-frame clones appear in the TCRdb table, and some are missing; sequencing was by immunoSEQ multiplex PCR. Here the sample spans 35,000 to 45,000 clones, roughly 94% being singletons. The material was PBMCs, obtained at tuberculosis diagnosis. Receptor source: an adult with tuberculosis.

The chain combines TRBV10-3 with TRBJ2-7; no clear D. V lost 4 bases to trimming and J lost 3 bases, with 4 bases between them. Germline CDR1 ENHRY, CDR2 SYGVKD. The CDR3 spans 11 residues. The CDR3 sequence: CAISAHYEQYF. The CDR3, as DNA: TGTGCCATCAGTGCACACTACGAGCAGTACTTC.

The gene calls are TRBV6-4 and TRBJ2-1, with TRBD2 matching over 16 bases. The V and J ends lost 4 bases and 0 bases, in that order; junction bases with no gene match: 6. The CDR3 length is 19 residues. Per the germline V gene, CDR1 is MRHNA and CDR2 is SNTAGT. The CDR3, as DNA: TGTGCCAGCAGTGTACGGGGACTAGCGGGGGGGAGCTCCTACAATGAGCAGTTCTTC. Amino acid sequence: CASSVRGLAGGSSYNEQFF.